This is a list of T cell receptor beta chains from one sample in a study of molecular identifiers for immune sequencing clone quantification. From the PCR reads, TCRdb called clonotypes with MiXCR, one entry per CDR3 protein. The table shows 50,000 or so distinct CDR3 sequences, with 25% occurring only once. Sequenced material: naive CD8+ T cells from blood, with Jurkat cell RNA spiked in. The receptors derive from a human donor in good health. Some libraries in this study had Jurkat cell RNA spiked in. The CDR3 runs from the conserved cysteine through the conserved F or W. D genes are given only for firm matches. Where a row states a size, it is once, few, many or the class of an expanded clone; other rows omit it.

TRBJ2-3 TRBV7-8 TRBD1 many TGTGCCAGCAGCTCCCGGGACAGGGCTTCAGATACGCAGTATTTT CASSSRDRASDTQYF
TRBJ1-1 TRBV14 NA few TGTGCCAGCAGCCCGGGGGGCGGGGTGAACACTGAAGCTTTCTTT CASSPGGGVNTEAFF
TRBJ2-3 TRBV7-2 NA many TGTGCCAGCAGCTCAACAGGGTATCCGACAGATACGCAGTATTTT CASSSTGYPTDTQYF
TRBJ2-7 TRBV30 NA NA TGTGCCTGGAGTGGGGACGGCTCCTACGAGCAGTGCTTC CAWSGDGSYEQCF
TRBJ2-2 TRBV2 NA many TGTGCCAGCAGCGACTCGTTGAACACCGGGGAGCTGTTTTTT CASSDSLNTGELFF
TRBJ2-5 TRBV7-2 NA many TGTGCCAGCAGCCTCACCGGGAGTCAAGAGACCCAGTACTTC CASSLTGSQETQYF
TRBJ1-1 TRBV29-1 NA NA TGCAGCGTCGCCGGGCCAGAGAAGAACACTGGAGCTTTCTTT CSVAGPEKNTGAFF
TRBJ1-2 TRBV20-1 TRBD1 many TGCAGTGCCAAAAGACAGGGCAACTATGGCTACACCTTC CSAKRQGNYGYTF
TRBJ2-3 TRBV7-2 NA many TGTGCCAGCAGCTTCTACACCCCTACAGATACGCAGTATTTT CASSFYTPTDTQYF
TRBJ1-5 TRBV3-1 NA many TGTGCCAGCAGCCAAGATCCCGGGGATAATCAGCCCCAGCATTTT CASSQDPGDNQPQHF
TRBJ2-3 TRBV12-3/TRBV12-4 TRBD2 many TGTGCCAGCAGACCTCCGTCGGGAGGTCCAGGGGATACGCAGTATTTT CASRPPSGGPGDTQYF